This T cell receptor (beta chain) derives from a study of blood T cell repertoires in COVID-19. Germline-derived CDR1 and CDR2 are LNHDA and SQIVND (reference sequence). V was trimmed by 3 bases and J by 2 bases, leaving 11 bases between them. This CDR3 has 14 amino acids. TCRdb's table, derived via immunoSEQ multiplex PCR, lists solely in-frame clones and lacks some. Of some 350,000 clones in the sample, around 90% were seen once. This clone appeared a single time. Specimen: peripheral blood. The V call is TRBV19, the J call TRBJ2-7; D perhaps matches TRBD1 (6 bases). The sequence came from a man aged 18 to 30 with active or convalescent COVID-19. CDR3 region: CASSMAGDPYEQYF. As DNA, the CDR3 is TGTGCCAGTAGTATGGCAGGGGACCCCTACGAGCAGTACTTC.